The 10 T cell receptor beta chains listed next were all sequenced from one sample in a study of blood T cells in healthy people across ages. Sample-barcoded 5' priming and a J-beta primer mix drove a second PCR of roughly 7 to 11 cycles. TCRdb recomputed calls from the 5' RACE reads with MiXCR, one row per CDR3 protein. Of 650,000 to 1,000,000 distinct CDR3 sequences listed, around 36% were seen once; the top ten hold around 13%. The sample consisted of blood. The receptors come from a man between 18 and 35 years old in good health.

This clonotype was detected a few times. This chain links TRBV7-9 with TRBJ1-2; 12 bases are shared with TRBD1. Per germline, CDR1 SEHNR and CDR2 FQNEAQ (reference sequence). V gave up 0 bases and J gave up 3 bases; unmatched junction bases: 8. This CDR3 has 18 amino acids. The CDR3 protein is CASSLASPGTGGDYGYTF. CDR3 sequence (DNA): TGTGCCAGCAGCTTAGCATCACCCGGGACAGGGGGCGACTATGGCTACACCTTC.

This clonotype was detected only a few times. The rearrangement links TRBV2 to TRBJ1-2; 8 bases line up with TRBD1. There are 14 residues in the CDR3. Looked up from germline, CDR1 is SNHLY and CDR2 is FYNNEI. The J segment lost 2 bases and the V segment lost 4 bases, leaving 3 bases of the junction unmatched. In nucleotides, the CDR3 is TGTGCCAGCAGTGTTCGACAGGGGAACTATGGCTACACCTTC. Its translation: CASSVRQGNYGYTF.

This clonotype was counted ten times or more. The genes are TRBV4-3 and TRBJ2-3; D unclear. Per the germline V gene, CDR1 is LGHNA and CDR2 is YSLEER. The V end was cut by 0 bases, the J end by 5 bases, with 3 bases between. The CDR3 covers 12 residues. This chain's CDR3 is CASSQEGDTQYF. The CDR3 DNA reads as TGCGCCAGCAGCCAAGAGGGAGATACGCAGTATTTT.

Comments on this clonotype: The junction and the germline gene differ at one end; a read error may be behind it. The chain has TRBV12-3 or TRBV12-4 and TRBJ1-5; D gene ambiguous. This CDR3 contains 13 residues. In DNA form, the CDR3 reads TGTGCCAGCGTGCAATCGAGCAATCAGTCCCAGCATTTT. It is translated as CASVQSSNQSQHF.

The chain recombines TRBV9 with TRBJ2-3; 7 bases line up with TRBD2. In germline, CDR1 is SGDLS, CDR2 YYNGEE. The V segment lost 10 bases and the J segment 7 bases; nucleotides outside the gene matches: 15. The CDR3 is made up of 14 amino acids. The CDR3 spells CARSRVTSVYTQYF. For the CDR3, the DNA is TGTGCCCGCTCCAGGGTTACTAGCGTTTATACGCAGTATTTT.

The J gene is TRBJ1-1, the V gene TRBV7-2; the match to TRBD1 covers 7 bases. This CDR3 comprises 15 residues. V lost 3 bases and J lost 4; bases outside the gene matches: 8. From germline, CDR1 is SGHTA and CDR2 FQGNSA. The DNA for the CDR3 is TGTGCCAGCAGCTTGGAGGGGGCCTCGGGCACTGAAGCTTTCTTT. Protein: CASSLEGASGTEAFF.

The chain uses TRBV7-9 and TRBJ1-1; D not resolved. Trimming took 4 bases from V and 4 from J, leaving 16 bases between them. The CDR3 has 15 residues. The germline V gene encodes CDR1 SEHNR and CDR2 FQNEAQ (reference sequence). The CDR3 sequence is CASSSGPLGSTEAFF. In nucleotides, the CDR3 is TGTGCCAGCAGCTCCGGGCCCCTAGGGAGCACTGAAGCTTTCTTT.

This clonotype came up once. The chain employs TRBV5-1 and TRBJ1-2; 8 bases fit TRBD1. The CDR3 length is 14 residues. Trimming removed 4 bases from V and 13 bases from J; junction bases left unmatched: 15. The germline V gene encodes CDR1 SGHRS and CDR2 YFSETQ. CDR3 protein: CASSTRQGTTFFTF. The CDR3 DNA reads TGCGCCAGCAGCACTAGACAGGGGACCACCTTCTTCACCTTC.

This clonotype has a count of ten or more. DNA of the CDR3: TGTGCCAGCAGCCCGGGACTAGTACAATTCGGTGAGCAGTTCTTC. Protein: CASSPGLVQFGEQFF. V and J are TRBV2 and TRBJ2-1, with 8 bases matching TRBD2. Unmatched junction bases numbered 13, after V lost 6 bases and J lost 9 bases. The CDR3 is 15 amino acids. The germline V gene encodes CDR1 SNHLY and CDR2 FYNNEI.

The genes are TRBV7-2 and TRBJ1-5, with no clear D. The germline V gene encodes CDR1 SGHTA and CDR2 FQGNSA. V gave up 5 bases and J gave up 5 bases, with 16 bases separating them. The CDR3 sequence is 15 residues long. For the CDR3, the DNA is TGTGCCAGCAGCACCCAGATCGCGAACGATCAGCCCCAGCATTTT. Amino acids: CASSTQIANDQPQHF. Full variable domain (missing parts from reference TRBV7-2 and TRBJ1-5): GAGVSQSPSNKVTEKGKDVELRCDPISGHTALYWYRQSLGQGLEFLIYFQGNSAPDKSGLPSDRFSAERTGGSVSTLTIQRTQQEDSAVYLCASSTQIANDQPQHFGDGTRLSIL.